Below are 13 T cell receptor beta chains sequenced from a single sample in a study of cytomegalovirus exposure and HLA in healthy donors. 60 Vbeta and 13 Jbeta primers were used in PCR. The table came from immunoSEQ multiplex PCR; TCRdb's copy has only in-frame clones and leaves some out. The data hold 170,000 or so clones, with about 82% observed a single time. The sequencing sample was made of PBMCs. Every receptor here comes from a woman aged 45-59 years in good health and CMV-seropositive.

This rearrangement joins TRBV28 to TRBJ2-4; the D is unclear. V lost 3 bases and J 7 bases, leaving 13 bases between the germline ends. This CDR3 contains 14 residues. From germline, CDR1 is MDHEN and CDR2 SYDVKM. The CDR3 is CASSLGRIRNIQYF. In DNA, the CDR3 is TGTGCCAGCAGTTTGGGCAGGATTCGCAACATTCAGTACTTC.

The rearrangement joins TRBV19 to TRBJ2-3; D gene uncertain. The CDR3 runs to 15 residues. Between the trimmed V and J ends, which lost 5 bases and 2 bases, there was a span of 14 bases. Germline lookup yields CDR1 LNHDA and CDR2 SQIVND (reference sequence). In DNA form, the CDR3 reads TGTGCCAGTAGTGGGCAGCCGCTCCTCACAGATACGCAGTATTTT. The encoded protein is CASSGQPLLTDTQYF.

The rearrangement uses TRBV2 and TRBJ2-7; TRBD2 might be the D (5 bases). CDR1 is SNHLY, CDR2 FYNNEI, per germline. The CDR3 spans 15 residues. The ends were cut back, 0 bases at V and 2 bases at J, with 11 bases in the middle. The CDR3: CASSEARSGPYEQYF. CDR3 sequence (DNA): TGTGCCAGCAGTGAAGCACGGAGCGGTCCCTACGAGCAGTACTTC.

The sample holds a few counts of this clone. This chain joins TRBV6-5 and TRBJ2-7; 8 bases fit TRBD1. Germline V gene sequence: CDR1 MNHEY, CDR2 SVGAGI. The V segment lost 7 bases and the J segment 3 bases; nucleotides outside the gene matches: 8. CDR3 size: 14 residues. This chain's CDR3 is CASTAAGGFYEQYF. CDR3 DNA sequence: TGTGCCAGCACCGCGGCAGGGGGCTTCTACGAGCAGTACTTC.

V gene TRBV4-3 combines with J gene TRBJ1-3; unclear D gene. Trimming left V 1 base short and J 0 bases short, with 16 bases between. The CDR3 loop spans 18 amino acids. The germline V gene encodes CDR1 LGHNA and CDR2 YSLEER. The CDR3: CASSQVMVEGGSGNTIYF. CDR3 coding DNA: TGCGCCAGCAGCCAAGTTATGGTGGAGGGAGGCTCTGGAAACACCATATATTTT.

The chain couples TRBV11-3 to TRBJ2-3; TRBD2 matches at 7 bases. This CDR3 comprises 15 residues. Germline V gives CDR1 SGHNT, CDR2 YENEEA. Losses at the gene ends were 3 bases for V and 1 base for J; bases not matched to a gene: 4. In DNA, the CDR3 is TGTGCCAGCAGCTTGCGGGGGAGGGGCACAGATACGCAGTATTTT. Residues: CASSLRGRGTDTQYF. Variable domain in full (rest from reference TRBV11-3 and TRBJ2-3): EAGVVQSPRYKIIEKKQPVAFWCNPISGHNTLYWYLQNLGQGPELLIRYENEEAVDDSQLPKDRFSAERLKGVDSTLKIQPAELGDSAVYLCASSLRGRGTDTQYFGPGTRLTVL.

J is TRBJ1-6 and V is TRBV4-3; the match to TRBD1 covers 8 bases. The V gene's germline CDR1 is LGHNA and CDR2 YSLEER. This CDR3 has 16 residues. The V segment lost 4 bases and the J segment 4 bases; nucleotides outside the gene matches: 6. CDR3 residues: CASSRDRIEYNSPLHF. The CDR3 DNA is TGCGCCAGCAGCCGGGACAGGATAGAATATAATTCACCCCTCCACTTT.

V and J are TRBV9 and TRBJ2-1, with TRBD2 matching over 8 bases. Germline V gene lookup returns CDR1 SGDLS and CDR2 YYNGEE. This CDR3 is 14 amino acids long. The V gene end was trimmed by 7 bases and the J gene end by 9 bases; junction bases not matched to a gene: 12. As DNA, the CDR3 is TGTGCCAGCGCCCAGGGCGGGGGGCAGGCTGAGCAGTTCTTC. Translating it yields CASAQGGGQAEQFF.

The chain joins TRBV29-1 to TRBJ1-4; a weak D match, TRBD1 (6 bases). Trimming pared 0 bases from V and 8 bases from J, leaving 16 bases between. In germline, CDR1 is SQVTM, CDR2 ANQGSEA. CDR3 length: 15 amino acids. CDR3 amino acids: CSVEDQRGGWEKLFF. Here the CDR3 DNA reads TGCAGCGTTGAAGATCAAAGGGGGGGGTGGGAAAAACTGTTTTTT.

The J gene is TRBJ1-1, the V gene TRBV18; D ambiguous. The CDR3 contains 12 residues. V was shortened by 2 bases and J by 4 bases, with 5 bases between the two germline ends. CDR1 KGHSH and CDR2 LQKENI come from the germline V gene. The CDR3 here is CASSPVLTEAFF. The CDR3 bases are TGTGCCAGCTCACCAGTACTCACTGAAGCTTTCTTT.

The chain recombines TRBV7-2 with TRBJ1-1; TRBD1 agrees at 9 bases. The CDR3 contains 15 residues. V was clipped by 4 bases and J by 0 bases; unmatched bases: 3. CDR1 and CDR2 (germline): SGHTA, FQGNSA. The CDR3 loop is CASSSGTGMNTEAFF. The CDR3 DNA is TGTGCCAGCAGCTCAGGGACAGGGATGAACACTGAAGCTTTCTTT. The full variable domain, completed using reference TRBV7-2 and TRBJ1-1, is GAGVSQSPSNKVTEKGKDVELRCDPISGHTALYWYRQSLGQGLEFLIYFQGNSAPDKSGLPSDRFSAERTGGSVSTLTIQRTQQEDSAVYLCASSSGTGMNTEAFFGQGTRLTVV.

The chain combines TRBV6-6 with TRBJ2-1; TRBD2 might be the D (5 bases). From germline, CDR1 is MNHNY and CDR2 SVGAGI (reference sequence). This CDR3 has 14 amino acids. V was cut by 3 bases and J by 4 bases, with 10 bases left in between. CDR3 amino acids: CASSYSGDYNEQFF. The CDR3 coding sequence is TGTGCCAGCAGTTATTCCGGGGATTACAATGAGCAGTTCTTC.

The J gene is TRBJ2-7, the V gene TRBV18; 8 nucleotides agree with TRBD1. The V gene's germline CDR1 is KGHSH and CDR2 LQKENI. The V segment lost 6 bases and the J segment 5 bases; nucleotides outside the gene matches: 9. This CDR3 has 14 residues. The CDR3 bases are TGTGCCAGCTCTGCCGGGACAGGTTTTGACGAGCAGTACTTC. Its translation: CASSAGTGFDEQYF.